The clone carrying this TCR beta chain was detected only once. Its antigen remains unidentified. Sequencing was performed with immunoSEQ multiplex PCR; in TCRdb, only in-frame clones are kept and a portion is missing. The profile shows over a million clones, roughly 97% of them singletons. These data are taken from a study of shared clonotypes between healthy human individuals. Study-level points and caveats: Among non-shared clonotypes, generation probabilities were lower than among those shared by all four donors.

Both subsets, CD45RA+ naive and CD45RA-negative memory, were split from the CD4+ cells. The germline V gene has CDR1 MDHEN and CDR2 SYDVKM. The length of the CDR3 is 16 residues. The V gene end was trimmed by 6 bases and the J gene end by 7 bases; junction bases not matched to a gene: 12. The sequencing input was naive CD4+ T cells sorted from blood. The subset: CD45RA+ positively selected. The gene calls are TRBV28 and TRBJ2-7, with TRBD2 matching 13 bases. The clonotype was recovered from a man aged 25-45 years in good health. The CDR3 nucleotides read TGTGCCAGCAGGTCTCCTACTAGCGGGAGGGCAAGAGAGCAGTACTTC. Translated, it gives CASRSPTSGRAREQYF.